The entry below gives a single TCR beta chain sequence along with its context. This sample stems from a study of OX40 agonist ivuxolimab in advanced cancers. Trimming removed 2 bases at V and 2 bases at J, with 11 bases between. This CDR3 region has 14 residues. Germline lookup yields CDR1 SGHNT and CDR2 YYREEE (reference sequence). The table came from immunoSEQ multiplex PCR; TCRdb's copy has only in-frame clones and leaves some out. Of 65,000 to 80,000 clones listed, around 86% were seen once; the top ten hold approximately 0.25%. The sample here was CD4+ or CD8+ T cells sorted from blood, taken in a trial of the OX40 agonist ivuxolimab. This TCR was sampled from an adult with an advanced solid tumor such as melanoma, head and neck, liver or kidney cancer. The V and J genes are TRBV5-4 and TRBJ2-7; D perhaps matches TRBD2 (6 bases). The CDR3 loop reads CASSFGTPTYEQYF. CDR3 sequence (DNA): TGTGCCAGCAGCTTTGGGACTCCGACCTACGAGCAGTACTTC.